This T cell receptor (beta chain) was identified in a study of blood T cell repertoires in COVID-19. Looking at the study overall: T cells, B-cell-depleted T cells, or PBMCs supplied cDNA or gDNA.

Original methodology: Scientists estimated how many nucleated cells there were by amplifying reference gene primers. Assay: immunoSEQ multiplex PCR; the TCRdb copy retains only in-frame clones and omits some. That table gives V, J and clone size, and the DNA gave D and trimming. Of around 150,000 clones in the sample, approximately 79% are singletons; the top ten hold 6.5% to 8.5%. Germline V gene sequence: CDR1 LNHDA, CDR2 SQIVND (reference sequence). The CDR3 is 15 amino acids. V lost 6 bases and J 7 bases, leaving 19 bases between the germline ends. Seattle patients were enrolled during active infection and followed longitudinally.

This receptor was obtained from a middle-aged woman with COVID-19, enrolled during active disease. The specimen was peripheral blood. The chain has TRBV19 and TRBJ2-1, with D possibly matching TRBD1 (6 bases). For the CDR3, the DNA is TGTGCCAGTAGCACTTGGGGGACACCTCCGAATGAGCAGTTCTTC. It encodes CASSTWGTPPNEQFF.